What follows are 27 T cell receptor beta chains derived from one specimen sequenced in a study of T cells in localized non-small cell lung cancer. Here immunoSEQ multiplex PCR was the method, and the copy in TCRdb shows in-frame clones only, minus some. Of roughly 1,500 clones in the sample, over 30% were seen once. The material was lung tumor tissue, obtained before any cancer treatment. These receptors were taken from a female donor at least 60 years old with stage II lung adenocarcinoma.

The genes are TRBV5-1 and TRBJ2-2; 8 nucleotides align to TRBD2. CDR1 is SGHRS, CDR2 YFSETQ, per germline. Germline trimming cut 0 bases from V and 4 bases from J; bases unmatched to any gene: 5. This CDR3 has 16 amino acids. The CDR3 sequence is CASSLDGGASTGELFF. The CDR3 DNA reads TGCGCCAGCAGCTTGGACGGGGGGGCCTCCACCGGGGAGCTGTTTTTT.

This clone has just a few counts. The junction differs from germline at one of its ends, possibly a read error. J is TRBJ1-2 and V is TRBV4-1, with a weak D call TRBD1 (6 bases). Germline V CDR1 and CDR2: MGHRA, YSYEKL. The CDR3 covers 16 residues. CDR3 amino acids: CANSLGQGRTDYGYTF. The CDR3 bases are TGCGCCAACAGCCTAGGGCAGGGGCGGACCGACTATGGCTACACCTTC.

This clone was found a few times. CDR3 region: CASSSKETQYF. The CDR3 coding sequence is TGTGCCAGTAGTAGCAAGGAGACCCAGTACTTC. The V call is TRBV19, the J call TRBJ2-5; D is uncertain. V lost 4 bases, J lost 5 bases, and 5 bases lay in between. Germline loops: CDR1 LNHDA, CDR2 SQIVND (reference sequence). The CDR3 contains 11 residues.

A single count supports this clone. This chain joins TRBV30 and TRBJ1-2; D unresolved. V dropped 3 bases and J dropped 0 bases, with 2 bases sitting between them. The germline V gene has CDR1 GTSNPN and CDR2 SVGIG (reference sequence). The CDR3 length is 11 residues. The CDR3 reads CAWRPNYGYTF. The CDR3 nucleotides read TGTGCCTGGAGGCCTAACTATGGCTACACCTTC.

This chain uses TRBV19 with TRBJ2-3; D might be TRBD1 (5 bases). The CDR3 is 13 amino acids. Trimming cost V 6 bases and J 3 bases, with 10 bases left between them. Germline CDR1 and CDR2: LNHDA and SQIVND (reference sequence). CDR3 amino acids: CASSQGFTDTQYF. The CDR3 DNA reads TGTGCCAGTAGCCAGGGTTTTACAGATACGCAGTATTTT.

This clone was seen more than once but under ten times. The V gene is TRBV28, the J gene TRBJ1-6; maybe TRBD1 (6 bases). Germline CDR1 is MDHEN and CDR2 is SYDVKM. The V gene lost 6 bases and the J gene lost 2 bases, with 14 bases spanning the gap. CDR3 length: 16 amino acids. The CDR3: CASSSGGGTYNSPLHF. The CDR3 DNA follows: TGTGCCAGCAGCTCCGGGGGGGGCACCTATAATTCACCCCTCCACTTT.

The chain uses TRBV28 and TRBJ2-7; TRBD2 aligns across 7 bases. The CDR3 loop spans 12 amino acids. Germline values: CDR1 MDHEN, CDR2 SYDVKM. V lost 6 bases and J lost 5; bases outside the gene matches: 4. The CDR3 coding sequence is TGTGCCAGCAGCCAACTAGCGAACGAGCAGTACTTC. Its translation is CASSQLANEQYF.

V and J are TRBV28 and TRBJ2-1; no reliable D call. V shed 8 bases and J shed 0 bases, with 11 bases lying between them. Germline V gene lookup returns CDR1 MDHEN and CDR2 SYDVKM. This CDR3 is built from 14 residues. The CDR3 loop reads CASRASSSYNEQFF. Written as DNA, the CDR3 is TGTGCCAGCCGGGCGTCGAGCTCCTACAATGAGCAGTTCTTC.

The table lists this clone with a few counts. J is TRBJ1-2 and V is TRBV30; 8 bases line up with TRBD1. The CDR3 is 14 amino acids. The junction had 8 bases not matched to a gene; V was cut back by 3 bases and J by 5 bases. CDR1 is GTSNPN, CDR2 SVGIG, per germline (reference sequence). The CDR3 DNA is TGTGCCTGGAGGGGACAGGTGCCAGGGTATGGCTACACCTTC. It translates to CAWRGQVPGYGYTF.

The chain employs TRBV15 and TRBJ1-6; D unresolved. CDR3 length: 15 residues. The V and J ends lost 0 bases and 0 bases respectively, with 3 bases between them. CDR1 LNHNV and CDR2 YYDKDF come from the germline V gene (reference sequence). The CDR3 protein is CATSRESSYNSPLHF. CDR3 in DNA: TGTGCCACCAGCAGAGAGAGCTCCTATAATTCACCCCTCCACTTT. Looking up the rest from reference TRBV15 and TRBJ1-6 gives the full variable domain: DAMVIQNPRYQVTQFGKPVTLSCSQTLNHNVMYWYQQKSSQAPKLLFHYYDKDFNNEADTPDNFQSRRPNTSFCFLDIRSPGLGDTAMYLCATSRESSYNSPLHFGNGTRLTVT.

The rearrangement uses TRBV9 and TRBJ1-1; 8 bases line up with TRBD1. V lost 6 bases to trimming and J lost 4 bases; unmatched junction nucleotides: 5. The V gene's germline CDR1 is SGDLS and CDR2 YYNGEE. The CDR3 consists of 13 residues. The CDR3 reads CASMTGASTEAFF. Here the CDR3 DNA reads TGTGCCAGCATGACAGGGGCGTCCACTGAAGCTTTCTTT.

This clone was recorded a few times. V usage is TRBV11-3 and J usage is TRBJ2-2; D is unresolved. V lost 3 bases to trimming and J lost 0 bases, with 5 bases between them. Germline V gene data show CDR1 as SGHNT and CDR2 as YENEEA. This CDR3 comprises 14 residues. CDR3 coding DNA: TGTGCCAGCAGCTTCACCTCGAACACCGGGGAGCTGTTTTTT. It specifies CASSFTSNTGELFF.

The V call is TRBV10-2, the J call TRBJ2-1; the D is unclear. Trimming took off 0 bases at V and 5 bases at J, with 8 bases between the two ends. The V gene's germline CDR1 is WSHSY and CDR2 SAAADI. This CDR3 contains 14 residues. The CDR3 DNA is TGCGCCAGCAGTGAGTCGAGAGCTAACAATGAGCAGTTCTTC. Protein sequence: CASSESRANNEQFF.

V and J are TRBV29-1 and TRBJ2-5, with 8 nucleotides matching TRBD1. V lost 6 bases and J lost 5; bases outside the gene matches: 11. CDR1 and CDR2 from the germline V gene are SQVTM and ANQGSEA. The CDR3 covers 14 residues. CDR3 residues: CSVDGQGIVETQYF. The DNA for the CDR3 is TGCAGCGTAGATGGACAGGGAATAGTGGAGACCCAGTACTTC.

This chain links TRBV28 with TRBJ2-7, with TRBD2 matching over 7 bases. V shed 7 bases and J 1 base; nucleotides not matched to a gene: 7. Germline CDR1 MDHEN, CDR2 SYDVKM. The CDR3 consists of 14 residues. In DNA form, the CDR3 reads TGTGCCAGCACCAAAGCGGGATCGTCCTACGAGCAGTACTTC. Residues: CASTKAGSSYEQYF.

V and J are TRBV18 and TRBJ2-7; D perhaps matches TRBD1 (7 bases). Between the trimmed V and J ends, which lost 5 bases and 4 bases, there was a span of 15 bases. Germline V gene lookup returns CDR1 KGHSH and CDR2 LQKENI. The CDR3 runs 14 residues. The CDR3 loop reads CASSSHRGGYEQYF. CDR3 sequence (DNA): TGTGCCAGCTCATCTCACAGGGGAGGTTACGAGCAGTACTTC.

The J gene is TRBJ2-5, the V gene TRBV28, with TRBD1 identical over 7 bases. The trim removed 10 bases at V and 1 base at J, leaving 12 bases unmatched. The CDR3 length is 15 residues. Germline CDR1 and CDR2: MDHEN and SYDVKM. The CDR3 loop reads CATAPYYRGQETQYF. The CDR3 coding sequence is TGTGCCACCGCTCCCTATTACAGGGGCCAAGAGACCCAGTACTTC.

The V call is TRBV14, the J call TRBJ2-3; 11 bases align to TRBD2. This CDR3 contains 18 residues. With 3 bases clipped from V and 6 bases from J, the junction kept 14 bases outside the gene matches. CDR1 and CDR2 from the germline V gene are SGHDN and FVKESK. DNA of the CDR3: TGTGCCAGCAGCCATAACAGGGGAGTACTAGCGGGAGTGGATACGCAGTATTTT. It yields the protein CASSHNRGVLAGVDTQYF.

V usage is TRBV19 and J usage is TRBJ2-7; tentatively, D is TRBD1 or TRBD2 (5 bases each). The V gene's germline CDR1 is LNHDA and CDR2 SQIVND (reference sequence). V lost 3 bases to trimming and J lost 2 bases, with 17 bases between them. The CDR3 sequence is 16 residues long. In DNA, the CDR3 is TGTGCCAGTAGTATCGCCGGGAACAGGCCTCCCTACGAGCAGTACTTC. Amino acid sequence: CASSIAGNRPPYEQYF.

Only a few counts were recorded for this clone. The rearrangement uses TRBV2 and TRBJ1-5; TRBD1 aligns across 7 bases. J gave up 3 bases and V 6 bases, and 5 bases lay outside the gene matches. CDR3 length: 14 residues. CDR1 is SNHLY and CDR2 is FYNNEI in the germline V gene. The CDR3 loop is CASRSQGNNQPQHF. The CDR3 DNA follows: TGTGCCAGCAGGTCACAGGGGAACAATCAGCCCCAGCATTTT.

The rearrangement uses TRBV29-1 and TRBJ1-5; TRBD1 agrees at 7 bases. Germline V gene lookup returns CDR1 SQVTM and CDR2 ANQGSEA. V shed 7 bases and J 0 bases; nucleotides not matched to a gene: 9. The CDR3 consists of 15 residues. CDR3 in amino acids: CSARDSPYSNQPQHF. The CDR3 coding sequence is TGCAGCGCTCGGGACAGCCCTTATAGCAATCAGCCCCAGCATTTT.

This chain links TRBV30 with TRBJ1-2; D is undetermined. The V end lost 4 bases, the J end lost 4 bases, and 7 bases lay between the germline ends. The CDR3 has 11 amino acids. CDR1 and CDR2 (germline): GTSNPN, SVGIG (reference sequence). In DNA form, the CDR3 reads TGTGCCTGGAAAAGAAGCTATGGCTACACCTTC. Protein: CAWKRSYGYTF.

This clone was counted a few times. This chain uses TRBV10-3 with TRBJ1-3; unclear D gene. There are 15 residues in the CDR3. V was cut by 10 bases and J by 0 bases, with 16 bases left in between. CDR1 is ENHRY and CDR2 is SYGVKD in the germline V gene. CDR3 region: CASGLGMSSGNTIYF. As DNA, the CDR3 is TGTGCCAGCGGCCTGGGCATGAGCTCTGGAAACACCATATATTTT.

V usage is TRBV6-4 and J usage is TRBJ1-1, with D possibly matching TRBD1 (5 bases). Trimming removed 10 bases at V and 3 bases at J, with 9 bases between. CDR1 is MRHNA and CDR2 is SNTAGT in the germline V gene. The CDR3 totals 11 residues. The CDR3 DNA reads TGTGCCATCGGGGGGGACACTGAAGCTTTCTTT. Its translation: CAIGGDTEAFF.

A few counts support this clone. The genes are TRBV11-3 and TRBJ2-5; 7 nucleotides line up with TRBD2. The CDR3 spans 15 residues. Germline V CDR1 and CDR2: SGHNT, YENEEA. The V segment lost 5 bases and the J segment 6 bases; nucleotides outside the gene matches: 12. The CDR3 coding sequence is TGTGCCAGCAGCCCACCGACGGGGGGTGGAAAGACCCAGTACTTC. It codes for CASSPPTGGGKTQYF.

This clone is labeled as medium-sized. The chain uses TRBV11-3 and TRBJ2-7; 9 positions match TRBD2. Germline CDR1 reads SGHNT; CDR2 reads YENEEA. CDR3 length: 15 amino acids. The J segment lost 2 bases and the V segment lost 3 bases, leaving 5 bases of the junction unmatched. CDR3 sequence reads: CASSLPSGDTYEQYF. CDR3 DNA sequence: TGTGCCAGCAGCTTGCCTAGCGGGGATACCTACGAGCAGTACTTC.

The genes are TRBV19 and TRBJ1-6, with D possibly TRBD1 on 5 matching bases. The germline V gene encodes CDR1 LNHDA and CDR2 SQIVND (reference sequence). The V and J ends lost 5 bases and 0 bases respectively, with 8 bases between them. The CDR3 runs to 15 residues. CDR3 sequence: CASSSGDSYNSPLHF. CDR3 nucleotide sequence: TGTGCCAGTAGTTCGGGGGACTCCTATAATTCACCCCTCCACTTT. The variable domain in full, with the rest retrieved from reference TRBV19 and TRBJ1-6, is DGGITQSPKYLFRKEGQNVTLSCEQNLNHDAMYWYRQDPGQGLRLIYYSQIVNDFQKGDIAEGYSVSREKKESFPLTVTSAQKNPTAFYLCASSSGDSYNSPLHFGNGTRLTVT.